The T cell receptor (beta chain) described here comes from a study of early T cells in non-severe SARS-CoV-2 infection. Background on the study: Unsorted whole blood bulk RNA was sequenced, with unpaired chains. Study-wide results and caveats: A preference for anti-spike CD8 responses marked VDJdb matching, which missed private and CD4 specificities.

The CDR3 extends over 13 amino acids. Germline V gives CDR1 MGHRA, CDR2 YSYEKL. J lost 4 bases, V lost 2 bases, and 2 bases had no gene match. TCRdb processed the 5' RACE reads anew with MiXCR; each CDR3 protein has one entry. The table shows more than 95,000 distinct CDR3 sequences, with 11% occurring only once. Regarding this clonotype: What it binds is unknown.

V gene TRBV4-1 combines with J gene TRBJ2-7, with 7 bases aligning to TRBD1. This clonotype originated in an adult who was a healthcare worker with PCR-confirmed SARS-CoV-2 infection or an uninfected control (not recorded which). This sample comprised whole blood, obtained at baseline. Here the CDR3 reads CASSQKQGYEQYF. Written as DNA, the CDR3 is TGCGCCAGCAGCCAAAAACAGGGGTACGAGCAGTACTTC.